The next 7 T cell receptor beta chains were all read from a single sample in a study of CD8 T cells in Susac syndrome. RNA totalling roughly 0.45 to 1 ug underwent reverse transcription with random hexamers. TCRdb called the immunoSEQ multiplex PCR reads again in MiXCR, with one record for every CDR3 protein. Among about 150,000 distinct CDR3 sequences listed, roughly 94% were seen once. The sequencing input was CD8+ T cells from PBMCs. The receptor source for this set is a human donor with multiple sclerosis.

CDR3 sequence: CASSVGRGDYGYTF. The CDR3 bases are TGTGCCAGCAGCGTAGGCAGGGGCGACTATGGCTACACCTTC. This rearrangement joins TRBV9 to TRBJ1-2, with D perhaps TRBD1 (6 bases). The CDR3 consists of 14 residues. Trimming stripped 0 bases from V and 3 bases from J, with 9 bases between. Germline-derived CDR1 and CDR2 are SGDLS and YYNGEE. The full variable domain, with the rest looked up from reference TRBV9 and TRBJ1-2, is DSGVTQTPKHLITATGQRVTLRCSPRSGDLSVYWYQQSLDQGLQFLIQYYNGEERAKGNILERFSAQQFPDLHSELNLSSLELGDSALYFCASSVGRGDYGYTFGSGTRLTVV.

This chain connects TRBV13 to TRBJ2-5; D gene unclear. Germline V gene data show CDR1 as PRHDT and CDR2 as FYEKMQ (reference sequence). CDR3 length: 15 residues. Trimming took 1 base from V and 1 from J, leaving 10 bases between them. Here the CDR3 DNA reads TGTGCCAGCAGCTTAGCTGGGCAGTTCCAAGAGACCCAGTACTTC. Protein product: CASSLAGQFQETQYF.

This clonotype was counted only a few times. The V gene is TRBV6-2 or TRBV6-3, the J gene TRBJ2-7, with D unclear. CDR1 is MNHEY, CDR2 SVGEGT, per germline. The CDR3 length is 14 residues. V lost 1 base to trimming and J lost 5 bases, with 12 bases between them. The chain's CDR3 is CASSYLNRGHEQYF. The DNA of the CDR3 is TGTGCCAGCAGTTACTTGAACAGAGGCCACGAGCAGTACTTC.

The chain carries TRBV9 and TRBJ2-3; D is unclear. Germline CDR1 and CDR2: SGDLS and YYNGEE. V was cut by 0 bases and J by 3 bases, with 17 bases left in between. There are 17 residues in the CDR3. In DNA form, the CDR3 reads TGTGCCAGCAGCGTAGAACCGGGTAATACCGTGACAGATACGCAGTATTTT. It codes for CASSVEPGNTVTDTQYF. The full variable domain, completed using reference TRBV9 and TRBJ2-3, is DSGVTQTPKHLITATGQRVTLRCSPRSGDLSVYWYQQSLDQGLQFLIQYYNGEERAKGNILERFSAQQFPDLHSELNLSSLELGDSALYFCASSVEPGNTVTDTQYFGPGTRLTVL.

The genes are TRBV27 and TRBJ1-1, with D possibly TRBD1 on 5 matching bases. The CDR3 has 14 residues. Trimming took 4 bases from V and 1 from J, leaving 10 bases between them. Germline CDR1 MNHEY, CDR2 SMNVEV (reference sequence). CDR3 loop: CASSSGRWNTEAFF. The DNA for the CDR3 is TGTGCCAGCAGTTCGGGACGGTGGAACACTGAAGCTTTCTTT.

The V call is TRBV29-1, the J call TRBJ1-5, with D unclear. This CDR3 contains 14 residues. Looked up from germline, CDR1 is SQVTM and CDR2 is ANQGSEA. V shed 2 bases and J shed 0 bases, with 8 bases lying between them. The CDR3 nucleotides read TGCAGCGTTGAAACCAGCTATAGCAATCAGCCCCAGCATTTT. Translating it yields CSVETSYSNQPQHF.

The chain is built from TRBV5-1 and TRBJ2-1, with 7 bases aligning to TRBD1. The V gene end was trimmed by 2 bases and the J gene end by 5 bases; junction bases not matched to a gene: 1. The germline gives CDR1 SGHRS, CDR2 YFSETQ. The CDR3 consists of 13 residues. CDR3 region: CASSFGTDNEQFF. The CDR3 DNA is TGCGCCAGCAGCTTTGGGACAGACAATGAGCAGTTCTTC.